This T cell receptor (beta chain) was sequenced in a study of shared clonotypes between healthy human individuals. Some clones are missing from TCRdb's copy, which holds only in-frame ones; the method was immunoSEQ multiplex PCR. The sample has about 2 million clones, 95% seen once. The CDR3 length is 16 residues. Germline CDR1 and CDR2: LNHDA and SQIVND (reference sequence). Trimming removed 5 bases at V and 4 bases at J, with 17 bases between. This chain joins TRBV19 and TRBJ1-4; tentative D call: TRBD1 (5 bases). Specimen: naive CD4+ T cells sorted from blood. Subset specified: CD45RA+ positively selected. The receptor comes from a man aged 18 to 30 in good health. CDR3 sequence (DNA): TGTGCCAGTAGTGCACCCGGGACGGCCGATAATGAAAAACTGTTTTTT. It specifies CASSAPGTADNEKLFF.